One T cell receptor (beta chain) is described in this entry. The antigen remains undetermined. Generated by immunoSEQ multiplex PCR, the TCRdb table keeps only in-frame clones and is missing some. The table lists about 1.4 million clones, 96% of them singletons. The data stem from a study of shared clonotypes between healthy human individuals. The study, taken as a whole, reports: In having few donors, the study represented limited genetic and exposure-history diversity.

The V gene end was trimmed by 2 bases and the J gene end by 6 bases; junction bases not matched to a gene: 6. The CDR3 covers 15 residues. Germline V gene data show CDR1 as SGHAT and CDR2 as FQNNGV. The chain employs TRBV11-2 and TRBJ2-5; 10 bases are shared with TRBD1. The sequence was obtained from a man in his thirties or forties in good health. The specimen sequenced was naive CD4+ T cells sorted from blood. The subset denotes: CD45RA+ positively selected. The CDR3 loop reads CASSLRDRGRKTQYF. The DNA of the CDR3 is TGTGCCAGCAGCTTAAGGGACAGGGGTAGGAAGACCCAGTACTTC.